These T cell receptor beta chains were read from a single sample in a study of blood T cell repertoires in COVID-19. The repertoire was sequenced with immunoSEQ multiplex PCR; TCRdb's copy has only in-frame clones and lacks some. The profile shows 270,000 or so clones, around 89% of them singletons. Source material: peripheral blood. These TCRs come from a man aged 35-49 years with acute or convalescent COVID-19. The CDR3 runs from the conserved cysteine through the conserved F or W. A D gene is named only where the DNA matches it firmly.

-,TRBV7-2,TRBJ2-1,CASSFKREDNEQFF
-,TRBV3-1/TRBV3-2,TRBJ1-4,CASSLGQAEKLFF
TRBD1,TRBV19,TRBJ1-2,CASSIQGDYGYTF
-,TRBV5-5,TRBJ1-2,CASSLAPTESGYTF
-,TRBV3-1/TRBV3-2,TRBJ2-7,CASSQGGGPSYEQYF
TRBD1,TRBV10-3,TRBJ1-2,CAISESTGQGNYGYTF
TRBD2,TRBV11-2,TRBJ2-1,CASSLEGGGGPYNEQFF
TRBD2,TRBV3-1/TRBV3-2,TRBJ2-3,CASSQETAGGTDTQYF
-,TRBV15,TRBJ1-6,CATSPTRGNSPLHF
TRBD2,TRBV9,TRBJ2-1,CASSVEAGVYNEQFF
TRBD1,TRBV4-2,TRBJ1-1,CASSQGRDSEAFF
TRBD1,TRBV19,TRBJ1-2,CASSRGHLPTGDRVVYGYTF
-,TRBV21-1,TRBJ2-7,CASRKEAEGDNSYEQYF